The 11 T cell receptor beta chains listed next were all sequenced from one sample in a study of shared clonotypes between healthy human individuals. The protocol was immunoSEQ multiplex PCR, while the TCRdb copy is restricted to in-frame clones and leaves out a portion. Among over a million clones listed, 75% to 85% were seen once. The sequenced sample was memory CD4+ T cells from PBMCs. Described subset: CD45RA-negative fraction. These receptors were taken from a man aged 18-30 years in good health. Some clones in this sample may be carry-over from other donors' samples.

The chain couples TRBV19 to TRBJ1-5, with TRBD1 matching 9 bases. There are 14 residues in the CDR3. CDR1 and CDR2 (germline): LNHDA, SQIVND (reference sequence). V trimming: 9 bases; J trimming: 7 bases; junction bases outside the gene matches: 10. This chain's CDR3 is CASKSGQGWQPQHF. DNA of the CDR3: TGTGCCAGCAAATCGGGACAGGGCTGGCAGCCCCAGCATTTT.

The rearrangement uses TRBV5-1 and TRBJ2-3; perhaps TRBD1 as D (5 bases). Germline V gives CDR1 SGHRS, CDR2 YFSETQ. Trimming left V 4 bases short and J 3 bases short, with 12 bases between. The CDR3 runs to 14 residues. CDR3 amino acids: CASSIISGTDTQYF. The CDR3 DNA follows: TGCGCCAGCAGCATCATCTCAGGGACAGATACGCAGTATTTT. The full variable domain, completed using reference TRBV5-1 and TRBJ2-3, is KAGVTQTPRYLIKTRGQQVTLSCSPISGHRSVSWYQQTPGQGLQFLFEYFSETQRNKGNFPGRFSGRQFSNSRSEMNVSTLELGDSALYLCASSIISGTDTQYFGPGTRLTVL.

V is TRBV10-3 and J is TRBJ1-3, with TRBD1 identical over 8 bases. The junction had 11 bases not matched to a gene; V was cut back by 6 bases and J by 4 bases. There are 16 residues in the CDR3. Germline V lookup: CDR1 ENHRY, CDR2 SYGVKD. The chain's CDR3 is CAISQQGARTGNTIYF. Written as DNA, the CDR3 is TGTGCCATCAGCCAGCAGGGGGCCCGTACCGGAAACACCATATATTTT.

This clone was found once. The rearrangement joins TRBV7-8 to TRBJ2-3; TRBD1 matches 12 bases. The CDR3 spans 17 residues. V was clipped by 4 bases and J by 5 bases; unmatched bases: 10. CDR1 SGHVS and CDR2 FQNEAQ come from the germline V gene. The chain's CDR3 is CASSWNPGQGAKDTQYF. Here the CDR3 DNA reads TGTGCCAGCAGCTGGAACCCGGGACAGGGGGCGAAAGATACGCAGTATTTT. Looking up the rest from reference TRBV7-8 and TRBJ2-3 gives the full variable domain: GAGVSQSPRYKVAKRGQDVALRCDPISGHVSLFWYQQALGQGPEFLTYFQNEAQLDKSGLPSDRFFAERPEGSVSTLKIQRTQQEDSAVYLCASSWNPGQGAKDTQYFGPGTRLTVL.

The chain has TRBV5-1 and TRBJ2-3; no definite D call. Looked up from germline, CDR1 is SGHRS and CDR2 is YFSETQ. V was cut by 2 bases and J by 2 bases, with 15 bases left in between. This CDR3 spans 16 amino acids. The CDR3 DNA is TGCGCCAGCAGCTTACCCCTGGCCTCCACCACAGATACGCAGTATTTT. Amino acids: CASSLPLASTTDTQYF.

CDR3 nucleotides: TGTGCCACCAGCAGACCCACAGGGTCTGGCAATCAGCCCCAGCATTTT. It yields the protein CATSRPTGSGNQPQHF. V and J are TRBV15 and TRBJ1-5; possibly TRBD1 for D (6 bases). There are 16 residues in the CDR3. V gave up 2 bases and J gave up 2 bases, with 13 bases separating them. Per germline, CDR1 LNHNV and CDR2 YYDKDF (reference sequence). Based on the CDR3 plus reference TRBV15 and TRBJ1-5, the full variable domain is DAMVIQNPRYQVTQFGKPVTLSCSQTLNHNVMYWYQQKSSQAPKLLFHYYDKDFNNEADTPDNFQSRRPNTSFCFLDIRSPGLGDTAMYLCATSRPTGSGNQPQHFGDGTRLSIL.

This chain uses TRBV7-8 with TRBJ2-3, with D maybe TRBD1 (5 bases). Germline CDR1 SGHVS, CDR2 FQNEAQ. Trimming pared 5 bases from V and 4 bases from J, leaving 10 bases between. The CDR3 loop spans 13 amino acids. The CDR3 bases are TGTGCCAGCAGCATCCAGGGTCCAGATACGCAGTATTTT. Its protein is CASSIQGPDTQYF.

This clone has only one observation. The rearrangement joins TRBV5-1 to TRBJ2-7, with D possibly matching TRBD2 (5 bases). The V gene lost 5 bases and the J gene lost 7 bases, with 16 bases spanning the gap. The CDR3 totals 13 residues. Germline values: CDR1 SGHRS, CDR2 YFSETQ. DNA of the CDR3: TGCGCCAGCAGTAGGGTGGAGGCGGAGGAGCAGTACTTC. Residues: CASSRVEAEEQYF.

A note on this clone: The same CDR3 also results from other DNA sequences found in this sample. The V call is TRBV5-1, the J call TRBJ2-7; TRBD1 matches 8 bases. The length of the CDR3 is 13 residues. Trimming cost V 4 bases and J 5 bases; bases outside gene matches: 5. Per germline, CDR1 SGHRS and CDR2 YFSETQ. The chain's CDR3 is CASSGDRGHEQYF. CDR3 nucleotide sequence: TGCGCCAGCAGCGGTGACAGGGGCCACGAGCAGTACTTC.

V is TRBV7-2 and J is TRBJ1-2; D is undetermined. The CDR3 contains 12 residues. Germline V gene data show CDR1 as SGHTA and CDR2 as FQGNSA. V lost 3 bases and J lost 3, with 5 bases in between. DNA for the CDR3: TGTGCCAGCAGCTTCGGGGACTATGGCTACACCTTC. Its protein is CASSFGDYGYTF.

Concerning this clone itself: The sample holds other DNA sequences that translate to the same CDR3. This chain connects TRBV7-2 to TRBJ2-3; D may be TRBD2 (6 bases). CDR1 and CDR2 (germline): SGHTA, FQGNSA. The CDR3 is 15 residues long. The V end lost 3 bases, the J end lost 3 bases, and 13 bases lay between the germline ends. For the CDR3, the DNA is TGTGCCAGCAGCTTGTTAGGCGGGGTAACAGATACGCAGTATTTT. Its protein is CASSLLGGVTDTQYF.